This T cell receptor (beta chain) was captured by sequencing in a study of tumor-infiltrating lymphocytes in primary liver carcinoma. Study context: Sample yields, roughly 3.65 to 8 million productive TCRbeta reads, were similar across the tissue types. Whole-study results and caveats: Tumors and blood were compared for top-250-clone fraction, and tumors had the significantly higher value (p = 0.039).

With around 500 ng total RNA as template and a constant-region primer, TCR beta cDNA was made. Researchers made the TCR beta libraries by running three nested multiplex PCR rounds with slightly modified ARM-PCR. The first two PCR rounds, around 10 cycles each, used TRBV1-TRBV30 forward primers and a C-beta reverse primer. Using its own MiXCR run on the multiplex PCR reads, TCRdb lists one record per CDR3 protein. The table has around 120,000 distinct CDR3 sequences, around two thirds seen once. By share, this clonotype counts as medium-sized (0.01 to 0.1%). Antigen: not known. The V gene lost 5 bases and the J gene lost 5 bases, with 9 bases spanning the gap. The germline CDR1 and CDR2 sequences are SGHAT and FQNNGV. The CDR3 sequence is 12 residues long. The roughly 20-34 mg bulk tissue piece was not sorted before simultaneous RNA and DNA extraction.

The sample comprised tumor-adjacent normal liver tissue. This clonotype was sampled from a woman between 55 and 75 years old with primary liver carcinoma and hepatitis B virus infection. This chain links TRBV11-2 with TRBJ1-1; a possible D gene is TRBD1 (5 bases). CDR3 sequence reads: CASSQGVTEAFF. The CDR3 DNA reads TGTGCCAGCAGCCAAGGGGTGACTGAAGCTTTCTTT.